This TCR beta chain was sequenced during a study of OX40 agonist ivuxolimab in advanced cancers. With regard to this clone: The antigen remains unidentified.

Findings and caveats of the study: Doses of 0.1 to 3.0 mg/kg were accompanied by clonal expansion of CD4+ and CD8+ blood T cells by week 6. It was also the case that some nonresponders had low normalized T-cell clonal expansion.

CDR3 length: 11 residues. V was trimmed by 0 bases and J by 8 bases, leaving 4 bases between them. Germline assignment: CDR1 MNHEY and CDR2 SVGAGI. Repertoires were generated with immunoSEQ multiplex PCR, while TCRdb's copy carries only in-frame clones and drops some. The sample lists fewer than 25,000 clones; approximately 87% were seen once. With baseline, cycle 4 day 1, and cycle 7 day 1 as timepoints, blood was sampled. This sequence was found in an adult with an advanced solid tumor such as melanoma, head and neck, liver or kidney cancer. The gene calls are TRBV6-5 and TRBJ1-1, with no clear D. The starting material was CD4+ or CD8+ T cells sorted from blood, obtained in a trial of the OX40 agonist ivuxolimab. CDR3: CASSYSPEAFF. CDR3 bases: TGTGCCAGCAGTTACTCGCCAGAAGCTTTCTTT.